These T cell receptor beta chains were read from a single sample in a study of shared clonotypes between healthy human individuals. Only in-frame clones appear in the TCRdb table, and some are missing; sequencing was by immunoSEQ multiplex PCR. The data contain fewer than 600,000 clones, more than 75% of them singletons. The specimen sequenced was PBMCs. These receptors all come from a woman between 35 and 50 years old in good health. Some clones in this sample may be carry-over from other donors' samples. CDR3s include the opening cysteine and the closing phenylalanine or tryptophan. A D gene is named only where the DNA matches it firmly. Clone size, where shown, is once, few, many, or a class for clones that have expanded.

TGTGCCACCAGCAGAGCGGGACAATTTTACGAGCAGTACTTC | CATSRAGQFYEQYF | TRBJ2-7 | once | NA | TRBV15
TGCGCCAGCAGCTATTCACAGATTAACACTGAAGCTTTCTTT | CASSYSQINTEAFF | TRBJ1-1 | few | NA | TRBV4-3
TGTGCCAGGACAGGGACCCCTGGAAACACCATATATTTT | CARTGTPGNTIYF | TRBJ1-3 | NA | TRBD1 | TRBV27
TGTGCCAGCACCGTGGTGGGCGCTGGGGGCTATCAGCCCCAGCATTTT | CASTVVGAGGYQPQHF | TRBJ1-5 | NA | NA | TRBV28
TGTGCCAGCAGCTCCGGGGCGGCTCGAGCCTACGAGCAGTACTTC | CASSSGAARAYEQYF | TRBJ2-7 | NA | NA | TRBV7-9
TGTGCCAGCAGTTACGTAAAACAGGGGTGGGGTGGCTACACCTTC | CASSYVKQGWGGYTF | TRBJ1-2 | NA | TRBD1 | TRBV28
TGTGCCAGCACCTCCGCCCCGGGACAGGGCTACAATGAGCAGTTCTTC | CASTSAPGQGYNEQFF | TRBJ2-1 | NA | TRBD1 | TRBV28
TGCGCCAGCAGCTTTTCCGGGGAGTACTACGAGCAGTACTTC | CASSFSGEYYEQYF | TRBJ2-7 | NA | NA | TRBV5-1
TGTGCCAGCAGCTCAAACAGGGGAGCGGACACTGAAGCTTTCTTT | CASSSNRGADTEAFF | TRBJ1-1 | NA | TRBD1 | TRBV7-3
TGTGCCAGCTCACAGGGACAGGGAAGGACAGATACGCAGTATTTT | CASSQGQGRTDTQYF | TRBJ2-3 | NA | TRBD1 | TRBV18
TGTGCCAGCCAATCCGGGGCGTACTATAATGAAAAACTGTTTTTT | CASQSGAYYNEKLFF | TRBJ1-4 | NA | NA | TRBV18
TGTGCCAGCAGCAGGGACTACGCGAACACCGGGGAGCTGTTTTTT | CASSRDYANTGELFF | TRBJ2-2 | NA | TRBD2 | TRBV5-4
TGTGCCAGCAGTCCCCTCGCGGCGCTCGGGGGCAATCAGCCCCAGCATTTT | CASSPLAALGGNQPQHF | TRBJ1-5 | NA | NA | TRBV28
TGTGCCAGCAGCTTTGGGACTAGCGTTGATGAGCAGTTCTTC | CASSFGTSVDEQFF | TRBJ2-1 | NA | TRBD2 | TRBV7-2
TGTGCCATCAGTGCGGTGTCGGGCCCTCCCACTGAAGCTTTCTTT | CAISAVSGPPTEAFF | TRBJ1-1 | few | NA | TRBV10-3
TGTGCCAGCAGAGCCACCGGACTAGCGGGAATGTACCAAGAGACCCAGTACTTC | CASRATGLAGMYQETQYF | TRBJ2-5 | NA | TRBD2 | TRBV5-6
TGTGCCAGCCTTGTTTTCAGGGGCTATGGCTACACCTTC | CASLVFRGYGYTF | TRBJ1-2 | NA | NA | TRBV2
TGTGCCAGCAGCCGATCCATGGGGGAAGAGACCCAGTACTTC | CASSRSMGEETQYF | TRBJ2-5 | NA | NA | TRBV5-4
TGTGCCACCTTCCAATCCCAGGGGGACACCGGGGAGCTGTTTTTT | CATFQSQGDTGELFF | TRBJ2-2 | NA | TRBD1 | TRBV28
TGTGCCAGCAGCCAGCAGCGGCCCAAACAGGGTGAGACCCAGTACTTC | CASSQQRPKQGETQYF | TRBJ2-5 | NA | NA | TRBV27
TGTGCCAGCAGCATAAGGTTTACTAGCTACGAGCAGTACTTC | CASSIRFTSYEQYF | TRBJ2-7 | NA | NA | TRBV7-2
TGCGCCAGCGGACCATTACCTAGCGGGAGTGGGGGAGAGCAGTACTTC | CASGPLPSGSGGEQYF | TRBJ2-7 | NA | TRBD2 | TRBV5-1
TGCGCCAGCAGTAAAACAGGGGGAATAGAAGAGCAGTTCTTC | CASSKTGGIEEQFF | TRBJ2-1 | NA | TRBD1 | TRBV10-1
TGTGCCAGCAGTTTAAGGCGGGAGGGGTGGAATGAGCAGTTCTTC | CASSLRREGWNEQFF | TRBJ2-1 | NA | TRBD2 | TRBV27
TGCGCCAGCAGCCTACTAGCGTCCCCAGAGCAGTTCTTC | CASSLLASPEQFF | TRBJ2-1 | NA | TRBD2 | TRBV5-1
TGTGCCAGCAGCCGAGGGGTCGGGGGGCTCGAGCAGTACTTC | CASSRGVGGLEQYF | TRBJ2-7 | NA | NA | TRBV11-1
TGCGCCAGCAGGCCCGAGGGGGGTGCAGGCTACGCCGAGCAGTACTTC | CASRPEGGAGYAEQYF | TRBJ2-7 | NA | NA | TRBV5-1
TGTGCCAGCAGCGTAACTAGCGGTACGGGGACAGATACGCAGTATTTT | CASSVTSGTGTDTQYF | TRBJ2-3 | NA | TRBD2 | TRBV9
TGTGCCAGCAGCTTCTGGACAGGGAGCTCCTACGAGCAGTACTTC | CASSFWTGSSYEQYF | TRBJ2-7 | NA | TRBD1 | TRBV7-2
TGTGCCAGCAGTCTGGACAGCCGATCCCGAAACATTCAGTACTTC | CASSLDSRSRNIQYF | TRBJ2-4 | NA | NA | TRBV27
TGTGCCAGCAGCCCCCGACAGAGTGAGTGGGGCTACACCTTC | CASSPRQSEWGYTF | TRBJ1-2 | NA | NA | TRBV7-9
TGTGCCTGGAGCTTATTAGATGAGCAGTACTTC | CAWSLLDEQYF | TRBJ2-7 | NA | NA | TRBV30
TGTGCCAGCAGCTTAGGGGTTAATTTGGTCACAGATACGCAGTATTTT | CASSLGVNLVTDTQYF | TRBJ2-3 | NA | NA | TRBV7-3
TGTGCCAGCAGCGCCGGACTAGCGGGCAACACCGGGGAGCTGTTTTTT | CASSAGLAGNTGELFF | TRBJ2-2 | NA | TRBD2 | TRBV9
TGTGCCAGCAGCCACACCTCAGGTGCGTCTAAGGGATGGGAATACCAAGAGACCCAGTACTTC | CASSHTSGASKGWEYQETQYF | TRBJ2-5 | few | NA | TRBV21-1
TGTGCCAGCTCACCACCGGTCAGCACAGATACGCAGTATTTT | CASSPPVSTDTQYF | TRBJ2-3 | once | NA | TRBV18
TGTGCCATCAGTGTCGAGGGGGCTAGCACAGATACGCAGTATTTT | CAISVEGASTDTQYF | TRBJ2-3 | NA | TRBD1 | TRBV10-3